This is a list of T cell receptor beta chains from one sample in a study of vaccination and CD4 T cells after COVID-19. One entry per CDR3 protein, called by TCRdb with MiXCR from the PCR reads. The table shows around 15,000 distinct CDR3 sequences, with over 55% occurring only once. These TCRs' antigens remain unknown. Sequenced material: CD4+ T cells from blood, cultured in vitro. The source of these receptors is a human donor who had recovered from COVID-19. Both conserved end residues are part of each CDR3. D genes are given only for firm matches. Not every row has a clone size; where given, it reads once, few, many or a size class.

V,D,J,size,DNA,CDR3
TRBV6-4,TRBD1,TRBJ1-1,.,TGTGCCAGCAGTGACTCGTGGGGGACAGGGGGCTCTGAAGCTTTCTTT,CASSDSWGTGGSEAFF
TRBV6-5,TRBD1,TRBJ1-1,.,TGTGCCAGCAGTTCCGGGACAGGGAACACTGAAGCTTTCTTT,CASSSGTGNTEAFF
TRBV6-2/TRBV6-3,.,TRBJ2-7,once,TGTGCCAGCAGAACCACCACGGGCGGATTCCGAGAAACCTACGAGCAGTACTTC,CASRTTTGGFRETYEQYF
TRBV4-1,.,TRBJ2-7,.,TGCGCCAGCAGCCAAGGCAGGGGCCTCTCCTACGAGCAGTACTTC,CASSQGRGLSYEQYF
TRBV20-1,.,TRBJ1-1,few,TGCAGTGTAAGGATAAAGAACACTGAAGCTTTCTTT,CSVRIKNTEAFF
TRBV7-8,.,TRBJ2-4,.,TGTGCCAGCAGCTTTCGGGCCAAAAACATTCAGTACTTC,CASSFRAKNIQYF
TRBV20-1,.,TRBJ1-1,few,TGCAGTGCTGGGGGCGGGGGGCGCAGCACTGAAGCTTTCTTT,CSAGGGGRSTEAFF
TRBV7-9,.,TRBJ1-2,.,TGTGCCAGCAGCTTATCAGGGCGATCGGCGGATGCTGACTACACCTTC,CASSLSGRSADADYTF
TRBV5-1,.,TRBJ2-7,.,TGCGCCAGCAGCTTGGTGACGAATACCTACGAGCAGTACTTC,CASSLVTNTYEQYF
TRBV7-2,.,TRBJ1-2,.,TGTGCCAGCAGCTCTAGAGAGGCTTTTACGGCGGACTTC,CASSSREAFTADF
TRBV20-1,.,TRBJ2-3,.,TGCAGTGCTACTTTGCAAGGCTGGGCAGATACGCAGTATTTT,CSATLQGWADTQYF
TRBV7-9,TRBD1,TRBJ1-5,once,TGTGCCAGCAGCTTAGCTTCCGGGACAGGGTTGGGTCAGCCCCAGCATTTT,CASSLASGTGLGQPQHF
TRBV5-4,TRBD2,TRBJ2-3,.,TGTGCCAGCAGCCCCCTGGGAGGGGAAACAGATACGCAGTATTTT,CASSPLGGETDTQYF
TRBV20-1,.,TRBJ2-7,once,TGCAGTGCGGTTACTGGAGGGAGCGAGCAGTACTTC,CSAVTGGSEQYF
TRBV6-5,TRBD1,TRBJ2-7,.,TGTGCCAGCAGTTACTCTTCCGGACAGGGACACTACGAGCAGTACTTC,CASSYSSGQGHYEQYF
TRBV7-2,.,TRBJ2-3,.,TGTGCCAGCAGCTCGACAGGACCCACAGATACGCAGTATTTT,CASSSTGPTDTQYF
TRBV20-1,TRBD2,TRBJ2-2,.,TGCAGTGCTCCTCGGGAAGATAGCGGGGGACTCACCGGGGAGCTGTTTTTT,CSAPREDSGGLTGELFF
TRBV15,TRBD2,TRBJ2-5,few,TGTGCCACCAGCAGACCCTCTTCTAGCGGGGGGACGGAGACCCAGTACTTC,CATSRPSSSGGTETQYF
TRBV12-3/TRBV12-4,TRBD1,TRBJ2-3,.,TGTGCCAGCAGTCCACAGGGGGCACTTGCCACAGATACGCAGTATTTT,CASSPQGALATDTQYF
TRBV9,TRBD1,TRBJ2-2,few,TGTGCCAGCAGCGTGGGGACAGCCACCGGGGAGCTGTTTTTT,CASSVGTATGELFF
TRBV15,.,TRBJ1-1,.,TGTGCCACCAGCAGTCGCAGGGGCCGGGACACTGAAGCTTTCTTT,CATSSRRGRDTEAFF
TRBV7-9,TRBD1,TRBJ1-2,few,TGTGCCAGCAGCTTAATGGACAGGACTTATGGCTACACCTTC,CASSLMDRTYGYTF
TRBV15,.,TRBJ2-5,.,TGTGCCAGCAAGTCCGGGTTTGGGCAAGAGACCCAGTACTTC,CASKSGFGQETQYF
TRBV11-2,.,TRBJ1-5,few,TGTGCCAGCAGCACCATTATGAAGAGGGGAAGCAATCAGCCCCAGCATTTT,CASSTIMKRGSNQPQHF
TRBV19,.,TRBJ1-5,.,TGTGCCAGTACTTTCTCCGGGGGTCGGGGACAGCCCCAGCATTTT,CASTFSGGRGQPQHF
TRBV20-1,TRBD1,TRBJ1-6,.,TGCAGTGCTAGACCCGACAGGGGCTATAATTCACCCCTCCACTTT,CSARPDRGYNSPLHF
TRBV5-4,.,TRBJ2-3,.,TGTGCCAGCAGCCGAAAACTCCTCGAGATGACAGATACGCAGTATTTT,CASSRKLLEMTDTQYF
TRBV6-2/TRBV6-3,.,TRBJ2-3,.,TGTGCCAGCACCCCCCGGGACGCTTCGGTGGATACGCAGTATTTT,CASTPRDASVDTQYF
TRBV23-1,.,TRBJ2-7,.,TGCGCCAGCAGTCATCAGGACATACTATACGAGCAGTACTTC,CASSHQDILYEQYF
TRBV7-9,.,TRBJ1-2,.,TGTGCCAGCAGCTTCGGTCCTAACTATGGCTACACCTTC,CASSFGPNYGYTF
TRBV27,.,TRBJ1-5,few,TGTGCCAGCAGTTCCTTAGGGGGGCTAGTTAGCAATCAGCCCCAGCATTTT,CASSSLGGLVSNQPQHF
TRBV2,.,TRBJ2-1,.,TGTGCCAGCAGGCCCTACAATGAGCAGTTCTTC,CASRPYNEQFF
TRBV5-1,.,TRBJ1-1,.,TGCGCCAGCAGCTTATTGGGAACAGGGCTGGGCACTGAAGCTTTCTTT,CASSLLGTGLGTEAFF
TRBV19,.,TRBJ2-7,few,TGTGCCAGTAGTAAACAGACTACCTACGAGCAGTACTTC,CASSKQTTYEQYF
TRBV27,TRBD1,TRBJ1-1,.,TGTGCCAGCAGGCCGGGACAGCCGAACACTGAAGCTTTCTTT,CASRPGQPNTEAFF
TRBV19,.,TRBJ1-1,.,TGTGCCAGTAGCGGTGGGCCAAACATGAACACTGAAGCTTTCTTT,CASSGGPNMNTEAFF
TRBV7-8,TRBD1,TRBJ1-2,few,TGTGCCAGCAGCTTAGGGACAGGGAGCTATGGCTACACCTTC,CASSLGTGSYGYTF
TRBV5-1,.,TRBJ2-5,.,TGCGCCAGCAGCTTGAATGAACGGGGAACGACCCAGTACTTC,CASSLNERGTTQYF
TRBV6-4,TRBD1,TRBJ2-1,few,TGTGCCAGCAGTGAGAGGACAGGGGGCGGCAATGAGCAGTTCTTC,CASSERTGGGNEQFF
TRBV6-4,.,TRBJ1-2,few,TGTGCCAGCATTCTCTGGGACTATGGCTACACCTTC,CASILWDYGYTF
TRBV5-3,TRBD1,TRBJ1-2,.,TGCGCCAGCAGCCCGACAGGGGTAGGAGTCGGCTACACCTTC,CASSPTGVGVGYTF
TRBV20-1,TRBD1,TRBJ2-7,few,TGCAGTGCTAGAGATAGTCTGGGACAGGGGCCCCACGAGCAGTACTTC,CSARDSLGQGPHEQYF
TRBV28,.,TRBJ2-7,.,TGTGCCAGCAGTTTAGGTGTCCGAAGACACGAGCAGTACTTC,CASSLGVRRHEQYF
TRBV20-1,TRBD2,TRBJ2-3,.,TGCAGTGCTAGACCAACTAGCGGGAGGTTAACAGATACGCAGTATTTT,CSARPTSGRLTDTQYF
TRBV6-2/TRBV6-3,.,TRBJ1-2,.,TGTGCCAGCAGCCAAGCCGGGACACTCAAGAAGGGCGGCTACACCTTC,CASSQAGTLKKGGYTF
TRBV18,.,TRBJ2-5,.,TGTGCCAGCTCACCCGCGATTGGGGAAGAGACCCAGTACTTC,CASSPAIGEETQYF
TRBV20-1,.,TRBJ1-5,few,TGCAGTGCTAGAGATCCAGGGTCCGATCAGCCCCAGCATTTT,CSARDPGSDQPQHF
TRBV18,.,TRBJ2-5,few,TGTGCCAGCTCACCGGAGGTGACCCAGTACTTC,CASSPEVTQYF
TRBV7-2,TRBD2,TRBJ2-7,.,TGTGCCAGCAGCTTCTCTAGCGGGGGCCGGTTGGAGCAGTACTTC,CASSFSSGGRLEQYF
TRBV6-5,TRBD1,TRBJ1-5,few,TGTGCCAGCAGTTTACGTTCAGGGGGTCAGCCCCAGCATTTT,CASSLRSGGQPQHF
TRBV6-2/TRBV6-3,TRBD1,TRBJ2-2,once,TGTGCCAGCAGTACTACGGACACAGTGGGACAGGGTGGAACCGGGGAGCTGTTTTTT,CASSTTDTVGQGGTGELFF
TRBV28,.,TRBJ1-5,once,TGTGCCAGCAGCGAGACCGGGACATACGGCAATCAGCCCCAGCATTTT,CASSETGTYGNQPQHF
TRBV11-2,.,TRBJ1-1,.,TGTGCCAGCAGCTTACTTTCCTACTCAACGAACACTGAAGCTTTCTTT,CASSLLSYSTNTEAFF
TRBV5-4,.,TRBJ1-1,.,TGTGCCAGCAGCTGGTTCAGGGGTACTGAAGCTTTCTTT,CASSWFRGTEAFF